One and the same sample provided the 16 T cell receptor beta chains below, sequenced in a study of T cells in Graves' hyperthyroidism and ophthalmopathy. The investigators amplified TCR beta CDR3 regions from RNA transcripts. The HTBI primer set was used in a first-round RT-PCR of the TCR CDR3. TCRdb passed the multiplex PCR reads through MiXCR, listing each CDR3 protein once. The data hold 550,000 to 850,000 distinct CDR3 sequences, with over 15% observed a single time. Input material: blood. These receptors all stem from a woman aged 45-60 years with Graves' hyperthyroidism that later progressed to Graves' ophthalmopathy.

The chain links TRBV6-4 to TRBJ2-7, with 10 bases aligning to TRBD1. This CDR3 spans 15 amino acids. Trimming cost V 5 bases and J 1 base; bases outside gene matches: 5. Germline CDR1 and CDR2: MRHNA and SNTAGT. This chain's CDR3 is CASSKDRGGSYEQYF. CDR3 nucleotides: TGTGCCAGCAGTAAGGACAGGGGGGGATCCTACGAGCAGTACTTC.

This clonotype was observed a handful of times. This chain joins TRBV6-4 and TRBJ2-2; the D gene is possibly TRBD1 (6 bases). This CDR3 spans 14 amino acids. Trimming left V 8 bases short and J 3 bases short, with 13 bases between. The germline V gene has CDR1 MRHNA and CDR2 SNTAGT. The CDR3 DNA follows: TGTGCCAGCGCCCGGACAGTGGACACCGGGGAGCTGTTTTTT. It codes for CASARTVDTGELFF.

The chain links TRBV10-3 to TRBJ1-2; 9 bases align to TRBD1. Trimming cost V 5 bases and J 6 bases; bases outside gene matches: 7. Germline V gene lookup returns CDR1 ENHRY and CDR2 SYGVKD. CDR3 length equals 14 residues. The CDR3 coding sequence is TGTGCCATCAGTAAAGGGACAGGGAAACATGGCTACACCTTC. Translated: CAISKGTGKHGYTF.

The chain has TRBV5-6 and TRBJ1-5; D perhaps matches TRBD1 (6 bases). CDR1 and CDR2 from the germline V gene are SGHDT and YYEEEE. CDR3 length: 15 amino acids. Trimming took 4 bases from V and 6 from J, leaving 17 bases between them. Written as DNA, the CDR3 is TGTGCCAGCAGCCAAAGATTAACAGGGTTTCAGCCCCAGCATTTT. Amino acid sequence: CASSQRLTGFQPQHF.

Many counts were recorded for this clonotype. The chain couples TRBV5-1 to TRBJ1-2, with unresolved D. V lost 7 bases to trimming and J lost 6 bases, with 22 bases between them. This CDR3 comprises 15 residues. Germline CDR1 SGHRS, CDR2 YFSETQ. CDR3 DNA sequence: TGCGCCAGCCGTCTCGCGGGTGGGCTCGGAGATGGCTACACCTTC. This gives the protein CASRLAGGLGDGYTF.

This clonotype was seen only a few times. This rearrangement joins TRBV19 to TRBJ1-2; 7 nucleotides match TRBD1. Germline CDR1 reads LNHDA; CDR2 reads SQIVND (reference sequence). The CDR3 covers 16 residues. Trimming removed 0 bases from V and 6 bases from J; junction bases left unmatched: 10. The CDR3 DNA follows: TGTGCCAGTAGTATAGACCTACTTGGGACAGCCAATGGCTACACCTTC. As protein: CASSIDLLGTANGYTF.

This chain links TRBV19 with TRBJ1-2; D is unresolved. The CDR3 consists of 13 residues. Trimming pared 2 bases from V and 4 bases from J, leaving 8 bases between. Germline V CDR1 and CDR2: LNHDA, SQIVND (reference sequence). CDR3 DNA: TGTGCCAGTAGTATACCCGCCGGCTATGGCTACACCTTC. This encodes CASSIPAGYGYTF. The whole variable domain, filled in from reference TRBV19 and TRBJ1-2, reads DGGITQSPKYLFRKEGQNVTLSCEQNLNHDAMYWYRQDPGQGLRLIYYSQIVNDFQKGDIAEGYSVSREKKESFPLTVTSAQKNPTAFYLCASSIPAGYGYTFGSGTRLTVV.

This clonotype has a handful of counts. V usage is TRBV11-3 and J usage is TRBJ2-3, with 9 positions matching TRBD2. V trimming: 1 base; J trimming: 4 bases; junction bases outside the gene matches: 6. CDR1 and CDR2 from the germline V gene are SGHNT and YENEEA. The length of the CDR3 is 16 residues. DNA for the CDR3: TGTGCCAGCAGCTTAGGCTGGACTAGCGATTCAGATACGCAGTATTTT. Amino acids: CASSLGWTSDSDTQYF. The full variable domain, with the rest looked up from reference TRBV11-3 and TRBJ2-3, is EAGVVQSPRYKIIEKKQPVAFWCNPISGHNTLYWYLQNLGQGPELLIRYENEEAVDDSQLPKDRFSAERLKGVDSTLKIQPAELGDSAVYLCASSLGWTSDSDTQYFGPGTRLTVL.

This chain's CDR3 is CASSIETGELFF. DNA of the CDR3: TGTGCCAGTAGTATAGAAACCGGGGAGCTGTTTTTT. V and J are TRBV19 and TRBJ2-2; D is uncertain. The CDR3 runs 12 residues. Germline assignment: CDR1 LNHDA and CDR2 SQIVND (reference sequence). V gave up 0 bases and J gave up 5 bases, with 1 base separating them.

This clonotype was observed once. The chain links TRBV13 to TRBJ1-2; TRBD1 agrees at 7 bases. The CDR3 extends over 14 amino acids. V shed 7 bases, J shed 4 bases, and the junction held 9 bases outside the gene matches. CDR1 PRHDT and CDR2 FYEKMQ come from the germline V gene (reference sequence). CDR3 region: CASTSQGVRYGYTF. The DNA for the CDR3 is TGTGCCAGCACTTCGCAGGGGGTTCGCTATGGCTACACCTTC.

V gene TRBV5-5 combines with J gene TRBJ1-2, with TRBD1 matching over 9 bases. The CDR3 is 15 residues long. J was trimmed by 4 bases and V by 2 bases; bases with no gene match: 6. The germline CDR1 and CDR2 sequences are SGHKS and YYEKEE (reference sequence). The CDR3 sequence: CASSFQDRGAYGYTF. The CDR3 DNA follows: TGTGCCAGCAGCTTCCAGGACAGGGGTGCCTATGGCTACACCTTC.

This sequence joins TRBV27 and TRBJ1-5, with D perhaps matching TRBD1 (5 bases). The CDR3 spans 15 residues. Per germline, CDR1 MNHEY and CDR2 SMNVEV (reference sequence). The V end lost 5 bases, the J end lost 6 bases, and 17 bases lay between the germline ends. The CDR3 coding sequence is TGTGCCAGCAGTATCTACTGGGGACGGGGTCAGCCCCAGCATTTT. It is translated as CASSIYWGRGQPQHF.

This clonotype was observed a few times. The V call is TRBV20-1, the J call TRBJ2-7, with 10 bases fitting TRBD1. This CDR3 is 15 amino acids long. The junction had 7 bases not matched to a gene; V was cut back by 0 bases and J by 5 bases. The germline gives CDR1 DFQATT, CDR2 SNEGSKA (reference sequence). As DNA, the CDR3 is TGCAGTGCTAGAGATAAGGACAGGGGGTCCCACGAGCAGTACTTC. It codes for CSARDKDRGSHEQYF.

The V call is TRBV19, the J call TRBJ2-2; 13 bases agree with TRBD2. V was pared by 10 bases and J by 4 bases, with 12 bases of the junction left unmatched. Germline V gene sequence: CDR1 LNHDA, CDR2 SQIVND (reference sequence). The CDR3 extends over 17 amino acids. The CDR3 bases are TGTGCCATTGCTGAGACTAGCGGGGGGCTATCCACCGGGGAGCTGTTTTTT. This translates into CAIAETSGGLSTGELFF. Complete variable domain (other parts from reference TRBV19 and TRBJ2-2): DGGITQSPKYLFRKEGQNVTLSCEQNLNHDAMYWYRQDPGQGLRLIYYSQIVNDFQKGDIAEGYSVSREKKESFPLTVTSAQKNPTAFYLCAIAETSGGLSTGELFFGEGSRLTVL.

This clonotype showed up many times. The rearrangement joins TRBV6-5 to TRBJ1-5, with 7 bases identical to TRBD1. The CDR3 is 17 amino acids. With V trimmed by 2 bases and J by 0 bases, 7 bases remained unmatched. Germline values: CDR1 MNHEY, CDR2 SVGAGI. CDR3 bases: TGTGCCAGCAGTTACGGGCGAGGGGGCTATAGCAATCAGCCCCAGCATTTT. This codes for CASSYGRGGYSNQPQHF.

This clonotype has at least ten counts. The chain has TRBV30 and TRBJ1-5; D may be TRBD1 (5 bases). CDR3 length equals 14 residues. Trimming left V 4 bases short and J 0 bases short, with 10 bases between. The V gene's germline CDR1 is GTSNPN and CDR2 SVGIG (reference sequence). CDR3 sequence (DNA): TGTGCCTGGACCACGAGGGGTAGCAATCAGCCCCAGCATTTT. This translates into CAWTTRGSNQPQHF.